The following is a TCR beta chain sequence with its context. In germline, CDR1 is LGHNA, CDR2 YSLEER. V shed 5 bases and J 6 bases; nucleotides not matched to a gene: 14. This CDR3 has 16 amino acids. The sample comes from a study of T-cell reconstitution after alpha-beta-depleted transplantation in children. Preparation of the TCRbeta library used unique molecular identifiers. TCRdb ran MiXCR on the PCR reads and lists one entry per CDR3 protein. The sample includes about 600,000 distinct CDR3 sequences, about 10% of them seen just once. The origin of this receptor is a human donor who donated a stem cell graft to a child with acute myeloid leukemia. The sequencing here drew on PBMCs from the stem cell graft donor, taken from the stem cell graft. The chain recombines TRBV4-3 with TRBJ2-3, with 7 positions matching TRBD1. Written as DNA, the CDR3 is TGCGCCAGCAGCTTTCAGCCGGGACAGAAGTGGGATACGCAGTATTTT. This gives the protein CASSFQPGQKWDTQYF.